This TCR beta chain came from a study of technical replicates of blood from a few donors (dated by TCRdb to 2016 to 2017). Trimming removed 4 bases from V and 2 bases from J; the gene matches leave 7 bases unexplained. The cysteine opens and the phenylalanine closes a CDR3 of 19 amino acids. The sequence is cut down to CDR3 DNA, 57 bases in frame from base 1. CDR1 and CDR2, per the germline V gene, are SGHDT and YYEEEE. Library preparation was by the immunoSEQ multiplex PCR assay. TCRdb took this table from immuneACCESS and kept in-frame rearrangements with V and J called. Such tables lack part of the clones; where checked against another copy, unresolved V genes explain under half of the gap, and the rest is unexplained. The table for this sample lists 64,000 or so clones; approximately 83% of them were counted only once. The ten most abundant clones make up 4.5% to 6% of the sample. Remarks on this clone: The target of this receptor is not known. Base quality data are lacking; no much larger clone is found one base away.

The chain uses TRBV5-6 and TRBJ2-6; 15 central nucleotides agree with TRBD2. The source of this sequence is a human donor in good health. Some clones in this sample may be carry-over from other donors' samples. The sequenced material came from PBMCs. The nucleotide sequence reads TGTGCCAGCAGCCCCGGACTAGCGGGAGGGCCAACTGGGGCCAACGTCCTGACTTTC. This translates into CASSPGLAGGPTGANVLTF.